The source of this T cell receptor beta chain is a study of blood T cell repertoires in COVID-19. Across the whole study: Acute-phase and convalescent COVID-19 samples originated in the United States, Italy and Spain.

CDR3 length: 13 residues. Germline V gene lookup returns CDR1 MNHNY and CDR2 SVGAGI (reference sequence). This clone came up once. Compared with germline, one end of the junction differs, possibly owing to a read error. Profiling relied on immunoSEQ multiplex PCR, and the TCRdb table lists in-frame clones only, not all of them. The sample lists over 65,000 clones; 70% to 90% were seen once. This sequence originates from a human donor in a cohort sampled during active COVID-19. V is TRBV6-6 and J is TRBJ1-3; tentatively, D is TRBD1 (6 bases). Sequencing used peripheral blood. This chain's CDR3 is CASSDSTGNTIYF. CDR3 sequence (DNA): TGTGCCAGCAGTGACTCTACAGGGAACACCATATATTTT.